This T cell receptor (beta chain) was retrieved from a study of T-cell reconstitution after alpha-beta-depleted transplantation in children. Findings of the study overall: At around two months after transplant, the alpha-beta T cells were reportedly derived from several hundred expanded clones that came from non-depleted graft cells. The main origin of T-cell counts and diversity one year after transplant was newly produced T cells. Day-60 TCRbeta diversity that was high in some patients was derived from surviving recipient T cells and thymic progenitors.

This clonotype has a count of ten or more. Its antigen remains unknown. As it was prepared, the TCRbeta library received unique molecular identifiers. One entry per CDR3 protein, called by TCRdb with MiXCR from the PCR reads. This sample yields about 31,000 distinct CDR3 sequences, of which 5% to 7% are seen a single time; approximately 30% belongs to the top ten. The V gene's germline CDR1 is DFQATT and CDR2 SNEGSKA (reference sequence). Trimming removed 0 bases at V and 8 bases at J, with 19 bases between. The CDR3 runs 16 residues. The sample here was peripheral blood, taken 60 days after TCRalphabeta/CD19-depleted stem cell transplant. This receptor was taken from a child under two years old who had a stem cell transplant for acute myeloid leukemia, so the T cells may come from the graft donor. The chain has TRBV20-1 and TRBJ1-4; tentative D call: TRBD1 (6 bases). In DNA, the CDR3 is TGCAGTGCTAGAGATTACCCGGGACAAGGACCAGAAAAACTGTTTTTT. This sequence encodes CSARDYPGQGPEKLFF.